These T cell receptor beta chains were read from a single sample in a study of control samples from healthy donors and cancer patients. The data were produced by immunoSEQ multiplex PCR, yet TCRdb's version contains in-frame clones alone and is incomplete. The sample comprises fewer than 200,000 clones, nearly 90% of which are singletons, and roughly 1.5% rests with the top ten. The specimen sequenced was blood. The receptors come from a woman aged 45-65 years in good health. Both conserved end residues are part of each CDR3. D genes are given only for firm matches. Size tells how often a clone was seen (once, few, many) or the class of an expanded clone, and some rows leave it out.

j_gene | d_gene | abundance | v_gene | CDR3aa | CDR3nt
TRBJ1-2 | TRBD1 | NA | TRBV6-5 | CASSFVRQGAIGYTF | TGTGCCAGCAGTTTTGTACGACAGGGGGCGATTGGCTACACCTTC
TRBJ2-5 | TRBD1 | NA | TRBV10-3 | CAISTRTGPIQETQYF | TGTGCCATCAGTACTAGGACAGGGCCGATCCAAGAGACCCAGTACTTC
TRBJ2-1 | TRBD2 | NA | TRBV11-1 | CASSLVGTTDNEQFF | TGTGCCAGCAGCTTAGTTGGGACTACAGACAATGAGCAGTTCTTC
TRBJ1-3 | NA | once | TRBV5-5 | CAAEAGNTIYF | TGTGCCGCCGAGGCAGGAAACACCATATATTTT
TRBJ2-7 | NA | NA | TRBV6-5 | CASSYTEATYEQYF | TGTGCCAGCAGTTACACAGAAGCCACCTACGAGCAGTACTTC
TRBJ2-7 | TRBD2 | NA | TRBV30 | CAWSVGSGIIYEQYF | TGTGCCTGGAGTGTAGGGAGCGGGATTATCTACGAGCAGTACTTC
TRBJ1-1 | NA | NA | TRBV27 | CASSLAGGGTEAFF | TGTGCCAGCAGTTTGGCCGGGGGGGGCACTGAAGCTTTCTTT
TRBJ2-3 | NA | NA | TRBV7-9 | CASSFTVRGGTDTQYF | TGTGCCAGCAGCTTCACTGTCAGGGGGGGCACAGATACGCAGTATTTT
TRBJ2-3 | TRBD2 | NA | TRBV18 | CASSPGLAGGLDTQYF | TGTGCCAGCTCACCAGGACTAGCGGGAGGGCTGGATACGCAGTATTTT
TRBJ1-1 | NA | NA | TRBV4-1 | CASSQTGRLDTEAFF | TGCGCCAGCAGCCAAACAGGGCGTTTGGACACTGAAGCTTTCTTT
TRBJ2-1 | NA | NA | TRBV9 | CASSGGTGGPYNEQFF | TGTGCCAGCAGCGGGGGGACCGGGGGACCTTACAATGAGCAGTTCTTC
TRBJ1-2 | TRBD1 | NA | TRBV7-2 | CASSPPSPGGGGYTF | TGTGCCAGCAGCCCCCCCTCCCCAGGGGGCGGGGGCTACACCTTC
TRBJ1-1 | NA | NA | TRBV7-9 | CASSLVTGRVGEAFF | TGTGCCAGCAGCTTAGTCACAGGGCGGGTGGGTGAAGCTTTCTTT
TRBJ1-5 | NA | NA | TRBV19 | CASSVGRGQGQPQHF | TGTGCCAGTAGTGTAGGACGGGGGCAGGGGCAGCCCCAGCATTTT
TRBJ2-1 | TRBD1 | NA | TRBV27 | CASSAGTGVNEQFF | TGTGCCAGCAGTGCCGGGACAGGGGTCAATGAGCAGTTCTTC
TRBJ1-3 | NA | NA | TRBV18 | CASSPLTRATSGNTIYF | TGTGCCAGCTCACCACTCACCCGGGCTACCTCTGGAAACACCATATATTTT